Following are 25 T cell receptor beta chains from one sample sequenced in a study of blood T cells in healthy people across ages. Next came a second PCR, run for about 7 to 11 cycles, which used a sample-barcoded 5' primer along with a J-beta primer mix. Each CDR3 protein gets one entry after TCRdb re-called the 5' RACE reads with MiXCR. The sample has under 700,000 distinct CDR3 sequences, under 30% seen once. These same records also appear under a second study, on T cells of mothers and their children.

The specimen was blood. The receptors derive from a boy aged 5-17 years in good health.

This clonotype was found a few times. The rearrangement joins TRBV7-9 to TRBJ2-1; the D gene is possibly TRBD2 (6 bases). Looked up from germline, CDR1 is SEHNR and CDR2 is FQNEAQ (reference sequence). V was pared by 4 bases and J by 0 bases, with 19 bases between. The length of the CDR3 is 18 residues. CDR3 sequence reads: CASSSLGGAGSSYNEQFF. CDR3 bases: TGTGCCAGCAGCTCACTTGGAGGGGCAGGGAGCTCCTACAATGAGCAGTTCTTC.

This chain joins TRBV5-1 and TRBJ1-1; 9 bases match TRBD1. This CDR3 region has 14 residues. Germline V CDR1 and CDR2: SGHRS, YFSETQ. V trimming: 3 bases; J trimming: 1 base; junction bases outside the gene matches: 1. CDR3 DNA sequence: TGCGCCAGCAGCTCGACAGGGGGGAACACTGAAGCTTTCTTT. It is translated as CASSSTGGNTEAFF.

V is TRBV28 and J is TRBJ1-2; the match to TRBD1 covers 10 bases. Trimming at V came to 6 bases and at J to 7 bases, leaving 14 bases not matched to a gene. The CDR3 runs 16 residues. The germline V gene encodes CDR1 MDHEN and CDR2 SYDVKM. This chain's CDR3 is CASSTHDRGRITGYTF. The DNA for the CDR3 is TGTGCCAGCAGCACGCATGACAGGGGGCGGATTACTGGCTACACCTTC.

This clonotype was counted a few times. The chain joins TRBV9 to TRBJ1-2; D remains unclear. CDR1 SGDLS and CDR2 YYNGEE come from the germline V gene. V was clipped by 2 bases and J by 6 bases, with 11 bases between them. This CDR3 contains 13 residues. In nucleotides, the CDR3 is TGTGCCAGCAGCGTGGGCCGGAGGGATGGCTACACCTTC. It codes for CASSVGRRDGYTF.

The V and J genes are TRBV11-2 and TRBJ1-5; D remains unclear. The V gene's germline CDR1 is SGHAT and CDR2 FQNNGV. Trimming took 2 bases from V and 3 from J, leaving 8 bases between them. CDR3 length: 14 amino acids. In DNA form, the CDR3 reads TGTGCCAGCAGCTTACAGGCTTCCAATCAGCCCCAGCATTTT. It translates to CASSLQASNQPQHF.

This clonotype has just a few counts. The CDR3 coding sequence is TGCGCCAGCAGCCAAGTACATAAGGGGTCCTACGAGCAGTACTTC. Translating it yields CASSQVHKGSYEQYF. This chain connects TRBV4-3 to TRBJ2-7, with D possibly TRBD1 on 5 matching bases. Germline lookup yields CDR1 LGHNA and CDR2 YSLEER. The CDR3 sequence is 15 residues long. Trimming pared 1 base from V and 1 base from J, leaving 11 bases between.

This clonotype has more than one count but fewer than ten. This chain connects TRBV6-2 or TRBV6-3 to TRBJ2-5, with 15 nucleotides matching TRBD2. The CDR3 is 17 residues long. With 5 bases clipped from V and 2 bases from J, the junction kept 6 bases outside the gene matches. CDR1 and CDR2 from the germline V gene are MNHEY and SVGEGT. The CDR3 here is CASSPHGLAGGQETQYF. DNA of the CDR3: TGTGCCAGCAGTCCTCACGGACTAGCGGGAGGGCAAGAGACCCAGTACTTC.

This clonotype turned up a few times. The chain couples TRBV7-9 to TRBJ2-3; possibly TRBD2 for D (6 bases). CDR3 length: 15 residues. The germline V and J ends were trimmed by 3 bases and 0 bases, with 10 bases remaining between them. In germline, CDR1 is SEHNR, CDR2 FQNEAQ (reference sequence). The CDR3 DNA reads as TGTGCCAGCAGCTTTGGACTACCAAGCACAGATACGCAGTATTTT. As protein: CASSFGLPSTDTQYF.

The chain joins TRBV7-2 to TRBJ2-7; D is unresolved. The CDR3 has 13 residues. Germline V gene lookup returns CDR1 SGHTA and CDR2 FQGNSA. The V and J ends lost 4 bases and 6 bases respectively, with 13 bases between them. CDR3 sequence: CASSSQRTAEQYF. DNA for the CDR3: TGTGCCAGCAGCTCCCAACGTACCGCCGAGCAGTACTTC.

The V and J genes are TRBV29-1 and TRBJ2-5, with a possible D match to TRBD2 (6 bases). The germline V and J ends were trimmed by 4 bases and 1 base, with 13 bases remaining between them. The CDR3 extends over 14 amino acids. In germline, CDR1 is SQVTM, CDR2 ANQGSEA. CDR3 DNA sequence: TGCAGCGTTGGAAAGGCGGGACTCCAAGAGACCCAGTACTTC. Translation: CSVGKAGLQETQYF.

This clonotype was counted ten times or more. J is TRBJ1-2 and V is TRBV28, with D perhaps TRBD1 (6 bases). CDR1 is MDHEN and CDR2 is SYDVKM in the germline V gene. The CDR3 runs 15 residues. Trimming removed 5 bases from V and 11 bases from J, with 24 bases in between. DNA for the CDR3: TGTGCCAGCAGTGTAGGTCCGGACAGCCCCCCAGCTTACACCTTC. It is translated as CASSVGPDSPPAYTF.

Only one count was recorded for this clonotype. This chain's CDR3 is CASSVGGTETYEQYF. The CDR3 nucleotides read TGTGCCAGCAGCGTAGGGGGGACCGAGACCTACGAGCAGTACTTC. V is TRBV9 and J is TRBJ2-7; D could derive from TRBD1 or TRBD2 (5 bases each). CDR1 and CDR2 from the germline V gene are SGDLS and YYNGEE. This CDR3 has 15 amino acids. Trimming removed 0 bases from V and 2 bases from J, with 12 bases in between.

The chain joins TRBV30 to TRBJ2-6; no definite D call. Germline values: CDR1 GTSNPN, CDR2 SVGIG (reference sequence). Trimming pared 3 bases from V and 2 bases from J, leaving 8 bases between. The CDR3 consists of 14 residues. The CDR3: CAWRPPAGANVLTF. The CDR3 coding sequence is TGTGCCTGGAGGCCGCCGGCTGGGGCCAACGTCCTGACTTTC.

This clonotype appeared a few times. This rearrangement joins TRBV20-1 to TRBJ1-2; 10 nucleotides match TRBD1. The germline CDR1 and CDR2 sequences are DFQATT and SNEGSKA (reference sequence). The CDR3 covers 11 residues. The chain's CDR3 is CGTWDRGGYTF. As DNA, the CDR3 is TGCGGAACCTGGGACAGGGGCGGCTACACCTTC.

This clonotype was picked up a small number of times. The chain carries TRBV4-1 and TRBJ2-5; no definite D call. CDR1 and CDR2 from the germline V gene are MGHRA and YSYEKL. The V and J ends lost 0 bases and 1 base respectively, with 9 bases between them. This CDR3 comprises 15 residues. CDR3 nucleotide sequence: TGCGCCAGCAGCCAAGATGGCAGGATCCAAGAGACCCAGTACTTC. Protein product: CASSQDGRIQETQYF.

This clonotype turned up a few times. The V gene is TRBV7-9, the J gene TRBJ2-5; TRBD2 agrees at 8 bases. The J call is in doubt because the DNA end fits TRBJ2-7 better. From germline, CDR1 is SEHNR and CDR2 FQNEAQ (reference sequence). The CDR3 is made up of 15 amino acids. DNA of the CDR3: TGTGCCAGCAGCTTCACCGGGACTAGTCGCCACGAGCAGTACTTC. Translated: CASSFTGTSRHEQYF.

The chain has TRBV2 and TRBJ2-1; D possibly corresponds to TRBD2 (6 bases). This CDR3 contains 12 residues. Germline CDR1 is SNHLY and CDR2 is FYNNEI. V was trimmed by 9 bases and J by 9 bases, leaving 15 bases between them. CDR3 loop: CARVDLGGEQFF. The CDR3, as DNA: TGTGCCAGAGTTGATTTGGGGGGTGAGCAGTTCTTC.

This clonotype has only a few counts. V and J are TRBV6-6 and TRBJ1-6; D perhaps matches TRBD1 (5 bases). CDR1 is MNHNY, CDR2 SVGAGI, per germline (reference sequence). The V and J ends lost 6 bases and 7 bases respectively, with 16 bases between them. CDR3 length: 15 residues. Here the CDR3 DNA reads TGTGCCAGCAGCCACCAGCGACAGCAAAATTCACCCCTCCACTTT. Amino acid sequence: CASSHQRQQNSPLHF.

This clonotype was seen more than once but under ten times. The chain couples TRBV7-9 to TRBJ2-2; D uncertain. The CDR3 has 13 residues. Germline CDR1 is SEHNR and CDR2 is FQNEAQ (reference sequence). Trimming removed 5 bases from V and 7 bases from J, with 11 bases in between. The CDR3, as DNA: TGTGCCAGCAGCCATACGCCCGGCGGGGAGCTGTTTTTT. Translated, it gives CASSHTPGGELFF.

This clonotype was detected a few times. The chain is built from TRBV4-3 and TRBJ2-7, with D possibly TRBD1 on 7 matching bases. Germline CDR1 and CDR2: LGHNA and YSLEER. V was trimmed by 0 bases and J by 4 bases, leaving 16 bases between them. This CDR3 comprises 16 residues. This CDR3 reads CASSQDASGGRYEQYF. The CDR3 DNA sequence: TGCGCCAGCAGCCAAGATGCGTCAGGGGGGCGATACGAGCAGTACTTC.

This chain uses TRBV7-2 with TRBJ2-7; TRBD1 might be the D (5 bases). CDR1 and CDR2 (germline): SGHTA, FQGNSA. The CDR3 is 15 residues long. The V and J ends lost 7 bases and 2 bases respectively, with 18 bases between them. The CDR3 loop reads CASIDLRGIPYEQYF. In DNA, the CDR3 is TGTGCCAGCATCGATCTTAGGGGCATACCCTACGAGCAGTACTTC.

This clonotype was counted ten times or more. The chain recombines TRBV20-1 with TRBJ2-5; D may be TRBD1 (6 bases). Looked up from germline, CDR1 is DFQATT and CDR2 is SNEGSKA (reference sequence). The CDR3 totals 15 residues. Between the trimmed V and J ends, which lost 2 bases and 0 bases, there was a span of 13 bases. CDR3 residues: CSARRDTSYQETQYF. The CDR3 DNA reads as TGCAGTGCTAGAAGGGACACATCGTACCAAGAGACCCAGTACTTC.

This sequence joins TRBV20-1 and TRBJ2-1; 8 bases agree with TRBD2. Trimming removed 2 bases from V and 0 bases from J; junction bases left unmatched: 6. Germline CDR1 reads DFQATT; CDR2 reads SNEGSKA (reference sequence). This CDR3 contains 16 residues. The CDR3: CSARPLAGSSYNEQFF. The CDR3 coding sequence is TGCAGTGCTAGACCCTTAGCGGGGAGCTCCTACAATGAGCAGTTCTTC.

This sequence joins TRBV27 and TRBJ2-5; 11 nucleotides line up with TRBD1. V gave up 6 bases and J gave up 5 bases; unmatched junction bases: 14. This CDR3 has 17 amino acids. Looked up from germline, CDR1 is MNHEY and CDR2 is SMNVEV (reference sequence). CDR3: CASRPTDRGRLQETQYF. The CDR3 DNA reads TGTGCCAGCAGACCTACGGACAGGGGGCGGCTACAGGAGACCCAGTACTTC.

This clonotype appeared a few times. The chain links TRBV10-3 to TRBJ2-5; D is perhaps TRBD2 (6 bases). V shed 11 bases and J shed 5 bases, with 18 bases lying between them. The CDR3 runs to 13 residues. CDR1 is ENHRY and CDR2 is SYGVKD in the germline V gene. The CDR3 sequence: CAAGGERKETQYF. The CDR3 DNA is TGTGCCGCAGGAGGGGAAAGGAAGGAGACCCAGTACTTC.